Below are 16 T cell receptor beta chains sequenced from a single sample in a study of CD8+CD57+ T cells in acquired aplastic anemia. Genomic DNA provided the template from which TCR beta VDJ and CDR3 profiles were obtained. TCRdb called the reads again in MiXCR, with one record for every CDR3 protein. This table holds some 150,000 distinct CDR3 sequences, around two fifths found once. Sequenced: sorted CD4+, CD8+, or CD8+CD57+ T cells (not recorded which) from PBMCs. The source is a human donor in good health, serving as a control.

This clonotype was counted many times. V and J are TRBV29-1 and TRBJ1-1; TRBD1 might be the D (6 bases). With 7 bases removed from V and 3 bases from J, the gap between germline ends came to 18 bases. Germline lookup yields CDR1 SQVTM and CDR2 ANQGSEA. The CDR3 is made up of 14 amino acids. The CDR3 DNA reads TGCAGCGCTCGCGACGGGGGGCAGTACACTGAAGCTTTCTTT. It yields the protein CSARDGGQYTEAFF. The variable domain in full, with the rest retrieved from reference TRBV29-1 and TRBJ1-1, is SAVISQKPSRDICQRGTSLTIQCQVDSQVTMMFWYRQQPGQSLTLIATANQGSEATYESGFVIDKFPISRPNLTFSTLTVSNMSPEDSSIYLCSARDGGQYTEAFFGQGTRLTVV.

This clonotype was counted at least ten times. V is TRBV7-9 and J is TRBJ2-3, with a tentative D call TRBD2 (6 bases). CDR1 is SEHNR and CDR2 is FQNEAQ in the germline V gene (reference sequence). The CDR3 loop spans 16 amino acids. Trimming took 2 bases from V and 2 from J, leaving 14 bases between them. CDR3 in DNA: TGTGCCAGCAGCTTATTCGGGGACTCCCCCACAGATACGCAGTATTTT. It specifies CASSLFGDSPTDTQYF. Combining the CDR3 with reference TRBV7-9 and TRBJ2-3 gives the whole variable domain DTGVSQNPRHKITKRGQNVTFRCDPISEHNRLYWYRQTLGQGPEFLTYFQNEAQLEKSRLLSDRFSAERPKGSFSTLEIQRTEQGDSAMYLCASSLFGDSPTDTQYFGPGTRLTVL.

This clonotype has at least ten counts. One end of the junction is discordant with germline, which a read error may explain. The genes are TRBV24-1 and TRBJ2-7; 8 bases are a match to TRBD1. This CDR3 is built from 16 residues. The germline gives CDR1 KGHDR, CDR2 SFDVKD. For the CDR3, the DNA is TGTGCCACCAGTGCCGCGACCGGGACAGGTTCCTACAAGCAGTACTTC. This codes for CATSAATGTGSYKQYF.

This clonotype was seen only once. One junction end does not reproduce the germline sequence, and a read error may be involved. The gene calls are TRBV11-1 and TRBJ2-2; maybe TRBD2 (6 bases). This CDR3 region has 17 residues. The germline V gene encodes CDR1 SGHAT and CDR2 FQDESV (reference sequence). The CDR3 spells CASRQTRGQKRTGELVF. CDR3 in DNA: TGTGCCAGCAGACAGACTAGAGGACAAAAGAGGACCGGGGAGCTGGTTTTT.

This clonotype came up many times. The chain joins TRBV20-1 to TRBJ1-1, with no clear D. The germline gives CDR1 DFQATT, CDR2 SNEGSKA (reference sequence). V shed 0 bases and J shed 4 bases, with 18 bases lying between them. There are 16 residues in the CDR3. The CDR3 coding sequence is TGCAGTGCTAGAGAGGCCCCTCCCTCGCGGCGCACTGAAGCTTTCTTT. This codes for CSAREAPPSRRTEAFF.

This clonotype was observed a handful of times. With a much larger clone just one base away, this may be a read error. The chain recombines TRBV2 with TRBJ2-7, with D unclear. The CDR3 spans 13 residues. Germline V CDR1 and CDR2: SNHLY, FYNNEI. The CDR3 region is CAGSVHDTYEQYF. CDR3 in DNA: TGTGCCGGCAGTGTCCACGATACCTACGAGCAGTACTTC.

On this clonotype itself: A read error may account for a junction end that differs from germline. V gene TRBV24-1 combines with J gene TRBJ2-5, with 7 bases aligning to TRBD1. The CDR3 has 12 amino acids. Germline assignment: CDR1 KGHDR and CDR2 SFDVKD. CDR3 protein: CASSEDRETQYF. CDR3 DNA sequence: TGTGCCTCCAGTGAGGACAGGGAGACCCAGTACTTC.

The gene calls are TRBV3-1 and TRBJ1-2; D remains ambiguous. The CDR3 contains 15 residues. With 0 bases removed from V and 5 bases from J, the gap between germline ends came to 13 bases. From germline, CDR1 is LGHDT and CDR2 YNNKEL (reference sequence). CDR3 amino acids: CASSQEGLTEYGYTF. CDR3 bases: TGTGCCAGCAGCCAAGAAGGTTTAACTGAGTATGGCTACACCTTC.

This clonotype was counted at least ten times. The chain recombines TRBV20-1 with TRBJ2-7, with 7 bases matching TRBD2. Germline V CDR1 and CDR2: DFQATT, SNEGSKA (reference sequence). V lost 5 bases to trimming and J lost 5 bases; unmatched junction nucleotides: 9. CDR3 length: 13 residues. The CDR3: CSAYLAAAHEQYF. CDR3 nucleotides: TGCAGTGCTTACCTAGCGGCGGCCCACGAGCAGTACTTC.

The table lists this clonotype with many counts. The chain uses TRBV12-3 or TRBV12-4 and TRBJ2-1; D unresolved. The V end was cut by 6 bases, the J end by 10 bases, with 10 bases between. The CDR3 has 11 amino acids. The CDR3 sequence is CASSGVTEQFF. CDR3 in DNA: TGTGCCAGCAGCGGTGTGACAGAGCAGTTCTTC.

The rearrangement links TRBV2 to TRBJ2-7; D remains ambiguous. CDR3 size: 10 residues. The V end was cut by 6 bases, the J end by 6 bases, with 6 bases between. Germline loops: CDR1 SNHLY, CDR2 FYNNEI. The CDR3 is CASRGVEQYF. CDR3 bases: TGTGCCAGCAGGGGTGTCGAGCAGTACTTC. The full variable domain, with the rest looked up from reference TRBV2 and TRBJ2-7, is EPEVTQTPSHQVTQMGQEVILRCVPISNHLYFYWYRQILGQKVEFLVSFYNNEISEKSEIFDDQFSVERPDGSNFTLKIRSTKLEDSAMYFCASRGVEQYFGPGTRLTVT.

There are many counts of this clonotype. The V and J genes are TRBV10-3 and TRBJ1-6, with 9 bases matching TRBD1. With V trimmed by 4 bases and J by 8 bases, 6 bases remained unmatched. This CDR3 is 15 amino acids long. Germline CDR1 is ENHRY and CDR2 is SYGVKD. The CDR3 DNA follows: TGTGCCATCAGTGGGGGACAGGGAGAGTATTCACCCCTCCACTTT. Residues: CAISGGQGEYSPLHF.

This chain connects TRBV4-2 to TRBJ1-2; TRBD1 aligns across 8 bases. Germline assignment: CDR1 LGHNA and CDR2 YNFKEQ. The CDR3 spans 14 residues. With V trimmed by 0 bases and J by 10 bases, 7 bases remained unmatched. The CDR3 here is CASSQEGQGRAYTF. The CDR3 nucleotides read TGTGCCAGCAGCCAAGAAGGACAGGGTAGGGCCTACACCTTC.

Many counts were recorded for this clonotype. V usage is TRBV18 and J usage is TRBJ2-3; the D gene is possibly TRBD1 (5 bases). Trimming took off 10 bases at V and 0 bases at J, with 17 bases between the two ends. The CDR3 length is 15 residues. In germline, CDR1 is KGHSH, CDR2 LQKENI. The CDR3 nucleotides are TGTGCCACCAAAAGGGGCGGAGCTAGCACAGATACGCAGTATTTT. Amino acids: CATKRGGASTDTQYF.

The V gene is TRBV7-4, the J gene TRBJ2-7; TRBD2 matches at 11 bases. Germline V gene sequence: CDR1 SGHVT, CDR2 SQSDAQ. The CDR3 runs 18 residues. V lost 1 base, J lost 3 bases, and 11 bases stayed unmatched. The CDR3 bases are TGTGCCAGCAGCTTAGGTAGCGGGAGGGCCCTTCCCAGCTACGAGCAGTACTTC. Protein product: CASSLGSGRALPSYEQYF.

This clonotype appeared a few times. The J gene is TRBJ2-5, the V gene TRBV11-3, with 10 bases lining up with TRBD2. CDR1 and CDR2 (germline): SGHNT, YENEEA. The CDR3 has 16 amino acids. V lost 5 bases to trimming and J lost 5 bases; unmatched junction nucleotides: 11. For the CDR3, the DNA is TGTGCCAGCAGCACGCGAGGAGCGGGGGGGAGCGAGACCCAGTACTTC. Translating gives CASSTRGAGGSETQYF. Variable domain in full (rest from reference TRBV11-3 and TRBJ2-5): EAGVVQSPRYKIIEKKQPVAFWCNPISGHNTLYWYLQNLGQGPELLIRYENEEAVDDSQLPKDRFSAERLKGVDSTLKIQPAELGDSAVYLCASSTRGAGGSETQYFGPGTRLLVL.